The 25 T cell receptor beta chains below were found in one sample sequenced in a study of blood T cell repertoires in COVID-19. The data were produced by immunoSEQ multiplex PCR, yet TCRdb's version contains in-frame clones alone and is incomplete. The sample lists 250,000 to 300,000 clones, approximately 83% occurring once. What was sequenced was PBMCs or T cells enriched from blood (not recorded which). The receptors originated from a woman aged 45 to 65 who had recovered from COVID-19.

The chain combines TRBV7-2 with TRBJ2-5, with 7 bases lining up with TRBD2. V was clipped by 1 base and J by 7 bases; unmatched bases: 9. This CDR3 spans 15 amino acids. Germline-derived CDR1 and CDR2 are SGHTA and FQGNSA. CDR3 residues: CASSLVWGRAGTQYF. CDR3 coding DNA: TGTGCCAGCAGCTTAGTTTGGGGGAGGGCAGGGACCCAGTACTTC.

V and J are TRBV29-1 and TRBJ1-1; 7 bases align to TRBD1. Germline V CDR1 and CDR2: SQVTM, ANQGSEA. This CDR3 is 15 amino acids long. Losses at the gene ends were 8 bases for V and 4 bases for J; bases not matched to a gene: 16. The CDR3 coding sequence is TGCAGCATCTTCCCGGGACAGATGAGTAGCACTGAAGCTTTCTTT. Translation: CSIFPGQMSSTEAFF.

The chain carries TRBV7-9 and TRBJ1-3; no clear D gene. Per the germline V gene, CDR1 is SEHNR and CDR2 is FQNEAQ (reference sequence). V gave up 1 base and J gave up 4 bases, with 11 bases separating them. The CDR3 sequence is 15 residues long. The CDR3 coding sequence is TGTGCCAGCAGCTTAGTTCCCGAGCTGGGAAACACCATATATTTT. Translated: CASSLVPELGNTIYF.

The V gene is TRBV5-1, the J gene TRBJ1-2, with TRBD1 identical over 10 bases. The CDR3 length is 13 residues. Germline CDR1 is SGHRS and CDR2 is YFSETQ. J lost 6 bases, V lost 5 bases, and 4 bases had no gene match. As DNA, the CDR3 is TGCGCCAGCAGAGTGACAGGGGGCCATGGCTACACCTTC. This translates into CASRVTGGHGYTF.

The chain joins TRBV5-5 to TRBJ1-1, with a possible D match to TRBD1 (5 bases). Trimming left V 0 bases short and J 1 base short, with 16 bases between. The CDR3 is made up of 17 amino acids. Germline CDR1 and CDR2: SGHKS and YYEKEE (reference sequence). The CDR3 bases are TGTGCCAGCAGCTTGGGGAGGGGTGGAACATGGAACACTGAAGCTTTCTTT. It specifies CASSLGRGGTWNTEAFF. Based on the CDR3 plus reference TRBV5-5 and TRBJ1-1, the full variable domain is DAGVTQSPTHLIKTRGQQVTLRCSPISGHKSVSWYQQVLGQGPQFIFQYYEKEERGRGNFPDRFSARQFPNYSSELNVNALLLGDSALYLCASSLGRGGTWNTEAFFGQGTRLTVV.

V is TRBV18 and J is TRBJ2-1; D perhaps matches TRBD1 (5 bases). The length of the CDR3 is 16 residues. Trimming shortened V by 4 bases and J by 0 bases, and 13 bases separated the two germline ends. CDR1 is KGHSH, CDR2 LQKENI, per germline. The CDR3: CASSLPNTGSYNEQFF. CDR3 DNA sequence: TGTGCCAGCTCACTTCCGAACACAGGCTCCTACAATGAGCAGTTCTTC.

The V gene is TRBV28, the J gene TRBJ1-1; the D is unclear. Germline loops: CDR1 MDHEN, CDR2 SYDVKM. The CDR3 has 13 residues. V lost 3 bases and J 5 bases, leaving 10 bases between the germline ends. CDR3 region: CASSFSGITEAFF. The CDR3 region has the DNA TGTGCCAGCAGTTTTTCGGGGATAACTGAAGCTTTCTTT.

The V call is TRBV6-5, the J call TRBJ1-4; 10 positions agree with TRBD1. Germline trimming cut 6 bases from V and 7 bases from J; bases unmatched to any gene: 5. This CDR3 contains 14 residues. From germline, CDR1 is MNHEY and CDR2 SVGAGI. DNA of the CDR3: TGTGCCAGCAGCAGGACAGGGGGGGGTGAAAAACTGTTTTTT. As protein: CASSRTGGGEKLFF.

As for this clone: A read error may account for a junction end that differs from germline. The chain has TRBV18 and TRBJ2-1; D gene uncertain. CDR1 KGHSH and CDR2 LQKENI come from the germline V gene. The CDR3 consists of 14 residues. The CDR3 is CASSLTRSYNEQFF. CDR3 coding DNA: TGTGCCAGCTCACTCACCAGGTCCTACAATGAACAGTTCTTC.

The J gene is TRBJ2-7, the V gene TRBV6-5; TRBD2 is a possible D gene (7 bases). V shed 6 bases and J shed 4 bases, with 16 bases lying between them. This CDR3 spans 14 amino acids. Germline CDR1 is MNHEY and CDR2 is SVGAGI. The CDR3 protein is CASRPQRGGYEQYF. For the CDR3, the DNA is TGTGCCAGCAGACCTCAGAGGGGGGGGTACGAGCAGTACTTC.

V gene TRBV5-4 combines with J gene TRBJ1-1; D is perhaps TRBD1 (5 bases). Deletions cut 1 base from V and 2 bases from J, with 12 bases between. Germline loops: CDR1 SGHNT, CDR2 YYREEE (reference sequence). There are 15 residues in the CDR3. In nucleotides, the CDR3 is TGTGCCAGCAGCTTGCCCTCAAGGGGCAACACTGAAGCTTTCTTT. This translates into CASSLPSRGNTEAFF.

The chain has TRBV12-3 or TRBV12-4 and TRBJ2-1; TRBD2 matches 12 bases. The CDR3 has 13 amino acids. Losses at the gene ends were 3 bases for V and 9 bases for J; bases not matched to a gene: 0. For the CDR3, the DNA is TGTGCCAGCAGTTTGGGACTAGCGGGTGAGCAGTTCTTC. Translating it yields CASSLGLAGEQFF.

The chain has TRBV28 and TRBJ1-2; 8 bases line up with TRBD1. Germline V lookup: CDR1 MDHEN, CDR2 SYDVKM. V was clipped by 10 bases and J by 8 bases; unmatched bases: 6. CDR3 size: 11 residues. DNA for the CDR3: TGTGCCACTGCGACAGGGGCCGGCTACACCTTC. It translates to CATATGAGYTF.

V and J are TRBV2 and TRBJ2-1, with 10 bases lining up with TRBD2. The CDR3 totals 18 residues. J gave up 5 bases and V 2 bases, and 12 bases lay outside the gene matches. Germline values: CDR1 SNHLY, CDR2 FYNNEI. CDR3 protein: CASSETGSGLAFNNEQFF. The CDR3 region has the DNA TGTGCCAGCAGTGAAACGGGGTCGGGACTAGCGTTCAACAATGAGCAGTTCTTC.

The chain employs TRBV2 and TRBJ2-7, with a tentative D call TRBD1 (6 bases). V dropped 2 bases and J dropped 5 bases, with 13 bases sitting between them. This CDR3 is 14 amino acids long. CDR1 is SNHLY, CDR2 FYNNEI, per germline. The CDR3 loop is CASSELSRGNEQYF. The DNA of the CDR3 is TGTGCCAGCAGTGAATTGTCGAGGGGGAACGAGCAGTACTTC.

The chain carries TRBV5-1 and TRBJ2-1; 9 bases map to TRBD2. The ends lost 10 bases at V and 5 bases at J; junction bases unmatched: 10. Germline lookup yields CDR1 SGHRS and CDR2 YFSETQ. The CDR3 has 14 amino acids. For the CDR3, the DNA is TGCGCCCGCCGGGCGGGGGGGGTAGACAATGAGCAGTTCTTC. Amino acids: CARRAGGVDNEQFF. The full variable domain, completed using reference TRBV5-1 and TRBJ2-1, is KAGVTQTPRYLIKTRGQQVTLSCSPISGHRSVSWYQQTPGQGLQFLFEYFSETQRNKGNFPGRFSGRQFSNSRSEMNVSTLELGDSALYLCARRAGGVDNEQFFGPGTRLTVL.

The rearrangement uses TRBV5-4 and TRBJ2-3; 15 nucleotides align to TRBD2. The J segment lost 3 bases and the V segment lost 5 bases, leaving 10 bases of the junction unmatched. The CDR3 contains 18 residues. Germline V gene lookup returns CDR1 SGHNT and CDR2 YYREEE (reference sequence). The CDR3 sequence: CASRAPGLAGGGTDTQYF. The CDR3 DNA is TGTGCCAGCAGAGCGCCGGGACTAGCGGGGGGTGGGACAGATACGCAGTATTTT.

This clone was observed a few times. The V call is TRBV27, the J call TRBJ1-1; D perhaps matches TRBD1 (6 bases). The V gene lost 8 bases and the J gene lost 0 bases, with 10 bases spanning the gap. The CDR3 extends over 13 amino acids. Germline loops: CDR1 MNHEY, CDR2 SMNVEV (reference sequence). The DNA of the CDR3 is TGTGCCAGCGGTGACAGGCTGAACACTGAAGCTTTCTTT. This gives the protein CASGDRLNTEAFF.

This chain links TRBV5-1 with TRBJ2-4; 7 bases are shared with TRBD2. J lost 7 bases, V lost 0 bases, and 10 bases had no gene match. Germline V gene data show CDR1 as SGHRS and CDR2 as YFSETQ. The CDR3 sequence is 16 residues long. In DNA, the CDR3 is TGCGCCAGCAGCTTGGATGCGACTAGCCCCTCCAACATTCAGTACTTC. Its translation is CASSLDATSPSNIQYF. Full variable domain (remainder filled in from reference TRBV5-1 and TRBJ2-4): KAGVTQTPRYLIKTRGQQVTLSCSPISGHRSVSWYQQTPGQGLQFLFEYFSETQRNKGNFPGRFSGRQFSNSRSEMNVSTLELGDSALYLCASSLDATSPSNIQYFGAGTRLSVL.

V gene TRBV28 combines with J gene TRBJ1-5, with a tentative D call TRBD1 (5 bases). Germline values: CDR1 MDHEN, CDR2 SYDVKM. The CDR3 is 17 residues long. V was shortened by 3 bases and J by 0 bases, with 15 bases between the two germline ends. The CDR3 is CASSLWGGGDSNQPQHF. CDR3 DNA: TGTGCCAGCAGTTTGTGGGGAGGAGGGGATAGCAATCAGCCCCAGCATTTT.

The V call is TRBV11-2, the J call TRBJ1-2; possibly TRBD1 for D (5 bases). The length of the CDR3 is 12 residues. CDR1 and CDR2 from the germline V gene are SGHAT and FQNNGV. Deletions cut 2 bases from V and 6 bases from J, with 7 bases between. CDR3 nucleotides: TGTGCCAGCAGCTTAACAGGTGATGGCTACACCTTC. Residues: CASSLTGDGYTF. Full variable domain (outside the CDR3, taken from reference TRBV11-2 and TRBJ1-2): EAGVAQSPRYKIIEKRQSVAFWCNPISGHATLYWYQQILGQGPKLLIQFQNNGVVDDSQLPKDRFSAERLKGVDSTLKIQPAKLEDSAVYLCASSLTGDGYTFGSGTRLTVV.

This chain joins TRBV5-1 and TRBJ2-7, with 7 bases identical to TRBD1. The length of the CDR3 is 14 residues. The junction had 12 bases not matched to a gene; V was cut back by 7 bases and J by 5 bases. Germline V gene sequence: CDR1 SGHRS, CDR2 YFSETQ. CDR3 residues: CASSGTAPSHEQYF. DNA for the CDR3: TGCGCCAGCTCCGGGACAGCCCCTTCCCACGAGCAGTACTTC. Filled out from reference TRBV5-1 and TRBJ2-7, the complete variable domain reads KAGVTQTPRYLIKTRGQQVTLSCSPISGHRSVSWYQQTPGQGLQFLFEYFSETQRNKGNFPGRFSGRQFSNSRSEMNVSTLELGDSALYLCASSGTAPSHEQYFGPGTRLTVT.

This rearrangement joins TRBV6-5 to TRBJ2-7, with D perhaps TRBD1 (6 bases). Per germline, CDR1 MNHEY and CDR2 SVGAGI. The V and J ends lost 5 bases and 5 bases respectively, with 10 bases between them. The CDR3 sequence is 12 residues long. The CDR3 spells CASSPQGDEQYF. CDR3 nucleotide sequence: TGTGCCAGCAGTCCACAGGGCGACGAGCAGTACTTC.

The chain uses TRBV5-6 and TRBJ1-5, with TRBD1 identical over 7 bases. From germline, CDR1 is SGHDT and CDR2 YYEEEE. Losses at the gene ends were 2 bases for V and 5 bases for J; bases not matched to a gene: 4. The CDR3 is made up of 14 amino acids. CDR3 amino acids: CASSFRQGDQPQHF. The CDR3 DNA reads as TGTGCCAGCAGCTTTCGGCAGGGGGATCAGCCCCAGCATTTT.

The chain joins TRBV18 to TRBJ2-1; the match to TRBD2 covers 11 bases. The V segment lost 0 bases and the J segment 3 bases; nucleotides outside the gene matches: 7. This CDR3 is built from 18 residues. Germline V gene sequence: CDR1 KGHSH, CDR2 LQKENI. CDR3 in DNA: TGTGCCAGCTCACCACCCCCGGGACTAGCGGCGAGCTACAATGAGCAGTTCTTC. Translation gives CASSPPPGLAASYNEQFF.